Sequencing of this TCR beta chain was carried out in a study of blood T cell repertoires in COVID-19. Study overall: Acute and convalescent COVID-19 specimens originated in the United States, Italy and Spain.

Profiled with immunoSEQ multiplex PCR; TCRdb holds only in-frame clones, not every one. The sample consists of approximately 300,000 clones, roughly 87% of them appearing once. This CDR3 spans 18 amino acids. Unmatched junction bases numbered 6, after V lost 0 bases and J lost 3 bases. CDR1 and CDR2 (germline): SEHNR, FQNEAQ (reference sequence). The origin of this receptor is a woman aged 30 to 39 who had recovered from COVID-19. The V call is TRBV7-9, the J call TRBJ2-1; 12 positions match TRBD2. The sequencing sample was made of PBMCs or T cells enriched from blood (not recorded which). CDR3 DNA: TGTGCCAGCAGCTTAGCGGTGCGACTAGCGGGGGACTACAATGAGCAGTTCTTC. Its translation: CASSLAVRLAGDYNEQFF.